This T cell receptor (beta chain) was sequenced during a study of T cells in Graves' hyperthyroidism and ophthalmopathy. About the research overall: Peripheral blood was taken when the disease was first diagnosed, before any treatment began. Study results and caveats: Ophthalmopathy, which appeared later, was predicted by the model a median about 6 months before onset.

Ten or more counts support this clonotype. The antigen is unknown. Each diagnosis was grounded in clinical symptoms, serum thyroxine and TRAb, thyroid ultrasound, and orbital computed tomography. Regions amplified from RNA transcripts were the TCR beta CDR3 regions. The study used the HTBI primer set for a first-round RT-PCR of the TCR CDR3. One entry per CDR3 protein, called by TCRdb with MiXCR from the multiplex PCR reads. The sample holds some 400,000 distinct CDR3 sequences; 15% to 20% are singletons and the top ten take about 4%. From germline, CDR1 is LNHDA and CDR2 SQIVND (reference sequence). The CDR3 is 15 amino acids. V shed 6 bases, J shed 5 bases, and the junction held 9 bases outside the gene matches.

The sequence was collected from a woman aged 18-29 years with Graves' hyperthyroidism. The chain is built from TRBV19 and TRBJ2-2; TRBD1 aligns across 7 bases. Material: blood. The CDR3 bases are TGTGCCAGTAGCCGAACAGGGGCTCGAACCGGGGAGCTGTTTTTT. Translation gives CASSRTGARTGELFF.